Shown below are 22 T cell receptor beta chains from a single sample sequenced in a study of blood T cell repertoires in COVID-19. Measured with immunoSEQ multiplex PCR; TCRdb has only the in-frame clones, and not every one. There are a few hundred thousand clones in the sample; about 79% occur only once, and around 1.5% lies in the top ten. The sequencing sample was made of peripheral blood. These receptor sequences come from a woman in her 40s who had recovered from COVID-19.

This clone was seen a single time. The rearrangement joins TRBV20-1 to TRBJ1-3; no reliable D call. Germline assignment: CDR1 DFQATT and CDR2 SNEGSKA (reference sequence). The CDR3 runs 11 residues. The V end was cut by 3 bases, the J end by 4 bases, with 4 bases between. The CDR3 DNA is TGCAGTGCTAGGTCAGGAAACACCATATATTTT. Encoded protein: CSARSGNTIYF.

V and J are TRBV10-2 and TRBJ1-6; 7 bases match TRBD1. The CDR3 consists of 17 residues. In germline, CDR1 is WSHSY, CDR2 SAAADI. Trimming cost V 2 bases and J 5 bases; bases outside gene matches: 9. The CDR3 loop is CASSERGQNRDNSPLHF. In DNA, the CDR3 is TGCGCCAGCAGTGAGAGGGGACAGAATAGGGATAATTCACCCCTCCACTTT.

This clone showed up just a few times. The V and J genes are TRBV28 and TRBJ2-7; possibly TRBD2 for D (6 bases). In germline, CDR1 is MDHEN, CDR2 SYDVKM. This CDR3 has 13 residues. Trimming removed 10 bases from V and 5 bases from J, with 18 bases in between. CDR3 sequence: CAIGSTGVHEQYF. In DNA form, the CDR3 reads TGTGCCATCGGGAGTACAGGAGTCCACGAGCAGTACTTC.

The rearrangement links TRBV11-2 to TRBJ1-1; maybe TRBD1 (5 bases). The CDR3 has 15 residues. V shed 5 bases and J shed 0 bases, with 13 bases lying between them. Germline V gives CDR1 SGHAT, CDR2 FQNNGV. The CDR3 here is CASSPTTEMNTEAFF. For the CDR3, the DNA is TGTGCCAGCAGCCCTACGACAGAGATGAACACTGAAGCTTTCTTT.

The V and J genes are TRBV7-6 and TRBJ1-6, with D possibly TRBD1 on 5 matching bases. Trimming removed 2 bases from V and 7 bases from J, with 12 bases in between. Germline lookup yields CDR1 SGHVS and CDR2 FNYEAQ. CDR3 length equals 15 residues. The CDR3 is CASSLQPTENSPLHF. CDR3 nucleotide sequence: TGTGCCAGCAGCTTACAACCGACAGAAAATTCACCCCTCCACTTT.

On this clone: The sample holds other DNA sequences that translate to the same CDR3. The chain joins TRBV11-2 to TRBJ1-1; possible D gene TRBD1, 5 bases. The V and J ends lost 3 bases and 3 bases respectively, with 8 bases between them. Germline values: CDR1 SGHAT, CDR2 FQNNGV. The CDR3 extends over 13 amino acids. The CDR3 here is CASSLGEDTEAFF. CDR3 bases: TGTGCCAGCAGCTTGGGGGAGGACACTGAAGCTTTCTTT. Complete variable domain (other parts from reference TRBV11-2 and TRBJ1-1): EAGVAQSPRYKIIEKRQSVAFWCNPISGHATLYWYQQILGQGPKLLIQFQNNGVVDDSQLPKDRFSAERLKGVDSTLKIQPAKLEDSAVYLCASSLGEDTEAFFGQGTRLTVV.

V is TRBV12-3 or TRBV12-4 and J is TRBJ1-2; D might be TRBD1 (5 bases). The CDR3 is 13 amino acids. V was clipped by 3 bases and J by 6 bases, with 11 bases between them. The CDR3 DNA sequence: TGTGCCAGCAGTTTCAGGGAGGTCGATGGCTACACCTTC. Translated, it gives CASSFREVDGYTF.

CDR3 sequence: CASSSQTGTEQYF. DNA of the CDR3: TGTGCCAGTAGTTCCCAGACAGGGACCGAGCAGTACTTC. This sequence joins TRBV19 and TRBJ2-7, with 7 bases that match TRBD1. Losses at the gene ends were 5 bases for V and 6 bases for J; bases not matched to a gene: 7. This CDR3 has 13 residues. Germline-derived CDR1 and CDR2 are LNHDA and SQIVND (reference sequence).

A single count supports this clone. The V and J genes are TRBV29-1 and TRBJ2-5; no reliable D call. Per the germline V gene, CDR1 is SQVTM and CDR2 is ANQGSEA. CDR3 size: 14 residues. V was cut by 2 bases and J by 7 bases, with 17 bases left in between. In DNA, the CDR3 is TGCAGCGTTGAACCGTCGGGTGCCCCCGGGACCCAGTACTTC. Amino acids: CSVEPSGAPGTQYF.

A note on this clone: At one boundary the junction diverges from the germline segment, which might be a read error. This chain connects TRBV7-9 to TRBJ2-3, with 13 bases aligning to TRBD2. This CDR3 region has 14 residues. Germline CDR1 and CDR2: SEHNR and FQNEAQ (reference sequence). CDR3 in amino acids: CASSIGTSGVVGDF. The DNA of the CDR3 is TGTGCCAGCAGCATAGGGACTAGCGGGGTAGTCGGGGATTTT.

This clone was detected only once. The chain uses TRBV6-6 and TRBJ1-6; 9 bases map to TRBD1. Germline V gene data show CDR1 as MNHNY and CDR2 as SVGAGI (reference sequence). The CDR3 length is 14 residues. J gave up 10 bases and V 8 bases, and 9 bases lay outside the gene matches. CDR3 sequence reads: CASATQGAESPLHF. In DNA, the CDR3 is TGTGCCAGCGCCACACAGGGGGCGGAGTCACCCCTCCACTTT.

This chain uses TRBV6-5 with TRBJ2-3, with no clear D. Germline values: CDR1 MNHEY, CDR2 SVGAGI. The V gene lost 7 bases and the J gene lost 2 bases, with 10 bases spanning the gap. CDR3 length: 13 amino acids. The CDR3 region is CASTGDHTDTQYF. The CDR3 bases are TGTGCCAGCACGGGTGACCACACAGATACGCAGTATTTT.

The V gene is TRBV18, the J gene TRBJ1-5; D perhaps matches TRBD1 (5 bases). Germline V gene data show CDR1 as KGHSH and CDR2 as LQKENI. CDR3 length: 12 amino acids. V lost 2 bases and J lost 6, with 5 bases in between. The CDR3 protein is CASSPGAQPQHF. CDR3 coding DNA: TGTGCCAGCTCACCAGGGGCTCAGCCCCAGCATTTT. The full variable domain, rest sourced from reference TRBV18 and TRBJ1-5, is NAGVMQNPRHLVRRRGQEARLRCSPMKGHSHVYWYRQLPEEGLKFMVYLQKENIIDESGMPKERFSAEFPKEGPSILRIQQVVRGDSAAYFCASSPGAQPQHFGDGTRLSIL.

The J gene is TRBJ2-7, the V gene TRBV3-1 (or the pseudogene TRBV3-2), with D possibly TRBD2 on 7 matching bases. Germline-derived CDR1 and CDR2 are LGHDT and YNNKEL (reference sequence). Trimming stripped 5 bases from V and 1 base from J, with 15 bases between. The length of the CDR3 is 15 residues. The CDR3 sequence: CASSRGGGWSYEQYF. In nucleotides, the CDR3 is TGTGCCAGCAGCAGGGGAGGGGGATGGTCCTACGAGCAGTACTTC.

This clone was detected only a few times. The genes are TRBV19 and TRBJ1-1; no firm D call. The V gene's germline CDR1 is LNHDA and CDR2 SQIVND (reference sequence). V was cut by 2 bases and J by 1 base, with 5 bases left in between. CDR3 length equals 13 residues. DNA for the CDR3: TGTGCCAGTAGTATATCCAGGAACACTGAAGCTTTCTTT. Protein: CASSISRNTEAFF.

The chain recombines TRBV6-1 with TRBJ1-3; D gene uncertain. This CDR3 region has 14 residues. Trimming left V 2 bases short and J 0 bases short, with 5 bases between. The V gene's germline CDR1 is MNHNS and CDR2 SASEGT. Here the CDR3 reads CASSEPFSGNTIYF. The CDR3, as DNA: TGTGCCAGCAGTGAACCCTTCTCTGGAAACACCATATATTTT.

CDR3 DNA sequence: TGCGCCAGCAGCTTAACTATGGGCACTGAAGCTTTCTTT. This translates into CASSLTMGTEAFF. This chain connects TRBV5-1 to TRBJ1-1; D not certain. Trimming cost V 2 bases and J 4 bases, with 9 bases left between them. The CDR3 contains 13 residues. Germline V lookup: CDR1 SGHRS, CDR2 YFSETQ.

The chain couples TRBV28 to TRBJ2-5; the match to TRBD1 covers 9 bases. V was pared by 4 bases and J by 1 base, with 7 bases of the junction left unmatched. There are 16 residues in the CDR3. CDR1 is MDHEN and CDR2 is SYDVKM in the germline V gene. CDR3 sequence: CASSSGTGSFQETQYF. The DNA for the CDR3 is TGTGCCAGCAGTTCCGGGACAGGGAGTTTCCAAGAGACCCAGTACTTC.

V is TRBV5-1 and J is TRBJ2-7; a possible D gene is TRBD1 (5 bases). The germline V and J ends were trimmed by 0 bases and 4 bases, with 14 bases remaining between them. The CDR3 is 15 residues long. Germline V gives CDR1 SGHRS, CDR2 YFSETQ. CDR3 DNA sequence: TGCGCCAGCAGCTTGGAATGGGGCCTAGGGTACGAGCAGTACTTC. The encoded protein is CASSLEWGLGYEQYF.

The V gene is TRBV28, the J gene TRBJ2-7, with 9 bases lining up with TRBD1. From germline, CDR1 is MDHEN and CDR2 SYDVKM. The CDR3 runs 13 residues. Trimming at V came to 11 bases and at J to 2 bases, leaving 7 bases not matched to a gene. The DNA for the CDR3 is TGTGCCTCCGTAGGGACAGGGCCCTACGAGCAGTACTTC. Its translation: CASVGTGPYEQYF.

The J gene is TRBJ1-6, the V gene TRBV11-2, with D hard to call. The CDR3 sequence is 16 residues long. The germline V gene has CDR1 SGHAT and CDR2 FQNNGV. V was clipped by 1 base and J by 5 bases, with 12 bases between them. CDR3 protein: CASSLGRGNHNSPLHF. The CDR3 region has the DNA TGTGCCAGCAGCTTAGGTCGCGGCAACCATAATTCACCCCTCCACTTT.

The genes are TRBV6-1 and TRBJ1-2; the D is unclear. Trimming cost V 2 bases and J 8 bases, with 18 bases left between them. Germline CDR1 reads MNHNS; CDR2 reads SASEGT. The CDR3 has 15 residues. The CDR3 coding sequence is TGTGCCAGCAGTGAAAGATTAACCGCCGAGGGAGGCTACACCTTC. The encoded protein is CASSERLTAEGGYTF.